These T cell receptor beta chains were read from a single sample in a study of T cells in Graves' hyperthyroidism and ophthalmopathy. TCRdb processed the multiplex PCR reads anew with MiXCR; each CDR3 protein has one entry. The sample includes under 250,000 distinct CDR3 sequences, around 24% seen only once; the top ten take roughly 40%. Sequenced: blood. These receptors were taken from a woman between 35 and 50 years old with Graves' ophthalmopathy. CDR3s include the opening cysteine and the closing phenylalanine or tryptophan. The D gene is left open where the match is weak. Expanded clones are given a class, and other clones once, few, many or no size at all.

J: TRBJ2-2
D: .
length: 15
V: TRBV7-9
size: many
DNA: TGTGCCAGCAGCTTACTTGCAGTGCTTTCCGGGGAGCTGTTTTTT
CDR3: CASSLLAVLSGELFF

J: TRBJ2-1
D: TRBD1
length: 14
V: TRBV6-1
size: .
DNA: TGTGCCAGCGCGGTGATCAGGGGGATGTACGAGCAGTTCTTC
CDR3: CASAVIRGMYEQFF

J: TRBJ2-7
D: TRBD2
length: 14
V: TRBV7-9
size: many
DNA: TGTGCCAGCAGCTTAATAGCGGGAGGAGACGAGCAGTACTTC
CDR3: CASSLIAGGDEQYF

J: TRBJ2-2
D: .
length: 13
V: TRBV29-1
size: many
DNA: TGCAGCGTCGGAAACAGGAACACCGGGGAGCTGTTTTTT
CDR3: CSVGNRNTGELFF

J: TRBJ2-5
D: TRBD1
length: 14
V: TRBV12-3/TRBV12-4
size: many
DNA: TGTGCCAGCTCCCCGGGACAGGGATTAGAGACCCAGTACTTC
CDR3: CASSPGQGLETQYF

J: TRBJ1-1
D: TRBD1
length: 14
V: TRBV7-2
size: many
DNA: TGTGCCAGCACCAGACAGGGGCTGGAGACTGAAGCTTTCTTT
CDR3: CASTRQGLETEAFF

J: TRBJ2-6
D: TRBD1
length: 19
V: TRBV7-2
size: .
DNA: TGTGCCAGCAGCCCCCGGGACAGGCCTCGTGTTGGTGGGGCCAACGTCCTGACTTTC
CDR3: CASSPRDRPRVGGANVLTF

J: TRBJ2-4
D: TRBD1
length: 16
V: TRBV3-1
size: many
DNA: TGTGCCAGCAGCCTAGGGACAGCCCTAGCCAAAAACATTCAGTACTTC
CDR3: CASSLGTALAKNIQYF

J: TRBJ2-5
D: .
length: 11
V: TRBV20-1
size: many
DNA: TGCAGTGCTAGAGATATGGAGACCCAGTACTTC
CDR3: CSARDMETQYF

J: TRBJ2-7
D: .
length: 14
V: TRBV6-2/TRBV6-3
size: many
DNA: TGTGCCAGCAGTTACCCCAGCGGGTACTACGAGCAGTACTTC
CDR3: CASSYPSGYYEQYF

J: TRBJ1-2
D: .
length: 15
V: TRBV7-9
size: once
DNA: TGTGCCAGCAGCCTGGCCCCGGACTTGGACTATGGCTACACCTTC
CDR3: CASSLAPDLDYGYTF

J: TRBJ2-7
D: .
length: 14
V: TRBV28
size: .
DNA: TGTGCCAGCATTTATAAGGGTAGGATGGGCGAGCAGTACTTC
CDR3: CASIYKGRMGEQYF

J: TRBJ2-7
D: .
length: 14
V: TRBV2
size: many
DNA: TGTGCCAGCAGTGGCTCGGGGAGCTCCTACGAGCAGTACTTC
CDR3: CASSGSGSSYEQYF

J: TRBJ2-3
D: .
length: 15
V: TRBV11-2
size: few
DNA: TGTGCCAGCAGCTCCCAACAGGGACCGGGAGATACGCAGTATTTT
CDR3: CASSSQQGPGDTQYF

J: TRBJ2-7
D: .
length: 14
V: TRBV6-5
size: many
DNA: TGTGCCAGCAGTTACTCGCCCCAGGGATACGAGCAGTACTTC
CDR3: CASSYSPQGYEQYF

J: TRBJ1-2
D: .
length: 15
V: TRBV27
size: many
DNA: TGTGCCAGCAGTTCGTTACAGGGAGTTCACTATGGCTACACCTTC
CDR3: CASSSLQGVHYGYTF

J: TRBJ2-2
D: TRBD2
length: 16
V: TRBV11-2
size: .
DNA: TGTGCCAGCAGCTTAAAGCCATGGACTAGCGCCGGGGAGCTGTTTTTT
CDR3: CASSLKPWTSAGELFF

J: TRBJ1-3
D: TRBD1
length: 15
V: TRBV4-2
size: many
DNA: TGTGCCAGCAGCGCGACAGGGACGTCTGGAAACACCATATATTTT
CDR3: CASSATGTSGNTIYF

J: TRBJ1-2
D: .
length: 13
V: TRBV12-3/TRBV12-4
size: .
DNA: TGTGCCAGCAGTCCGGACCCTACCTATGGCTACACCTTC
CDR3: CASSPDPTYGYTF

J: TRBJ2-2
D: .
length: 14
V: TRBV7-2
size: many
DNA: TGTGCCAGCAGCTTAGAGTTGTGGACCGGGGAGCTGTTTTTT
CDR3: CASSLELWTGELFF

J: TRBJ1-1
D: TRBD1
length: 15
V: TRBV20-1
size: many
DNA: TGCAGTGCTAGAGAGTGGGACAGGGGTAACACTGAAGCTTTCTTT
CDR3: CSAREWDRGNTEAFF

J: TRBJ1-2
D: .
length: 17
V: TRBV5-6
size: .
DNA: TGTGCCAGCAGCTTAGAGTTGGTGGCGGAACTTAACTATGGCTACACCTTC
CDR3: CASSLELVAELNYGYTF